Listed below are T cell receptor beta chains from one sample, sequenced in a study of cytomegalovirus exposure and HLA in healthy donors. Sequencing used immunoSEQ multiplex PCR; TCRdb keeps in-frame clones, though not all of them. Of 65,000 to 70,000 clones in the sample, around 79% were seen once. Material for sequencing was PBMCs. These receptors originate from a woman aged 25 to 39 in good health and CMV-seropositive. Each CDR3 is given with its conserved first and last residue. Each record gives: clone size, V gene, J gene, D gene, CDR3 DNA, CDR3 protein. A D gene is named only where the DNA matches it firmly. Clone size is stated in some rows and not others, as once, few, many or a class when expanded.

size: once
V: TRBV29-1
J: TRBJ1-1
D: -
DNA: TGCAGCGCTGACAGGTCCTACACTGAAGCTTTCTTT
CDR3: CSADRSYTEAFF

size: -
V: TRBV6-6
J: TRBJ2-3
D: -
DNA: TGTGCCAGCAGCCAAAGGGGGGGAGATACGCAGTATTTT
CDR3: CASSQRGGDTQYF

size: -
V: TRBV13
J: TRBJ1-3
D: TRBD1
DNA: TGTGCCAGCAGCTTAAGGGACAGGGAACCCATCGGGACCATATATTTT
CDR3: CASSLRDREPIGTIYF

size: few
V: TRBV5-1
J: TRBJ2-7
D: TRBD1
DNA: TGCGCCAGCAGCTTGGGGACAGGCACCTCCTACGAGCAGTACTTC
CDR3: CASSLGTGTSYEQYF

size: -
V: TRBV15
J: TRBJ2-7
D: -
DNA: TGTGCCACCAGCAGAGACTCTTGCGAGCAGTACTTC
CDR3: CATSRDSCEQYF

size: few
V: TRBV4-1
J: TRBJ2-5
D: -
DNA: TGCGCCAGCAGCCAAGATCCTGGACAGCCCGAGACCCAGTACTTC
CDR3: CASSQDPGQPETQYF

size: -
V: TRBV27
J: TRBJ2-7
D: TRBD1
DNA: TGTGCCAGCAGTTTATGGGGGACAGGGGGCAGCGAGCAGTACTTC
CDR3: CASSLWGTGGSEQYF

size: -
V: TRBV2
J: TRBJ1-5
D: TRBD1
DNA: TGTGCCAGCACCAGGGACAGAGATCAGCCCCAGCATTTT
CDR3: CASTRDRDQPQHF

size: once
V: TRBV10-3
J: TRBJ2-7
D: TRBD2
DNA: TGTGCCATCAGTCGGACTAGCGGGAGCTTGGATGAGCAGTACTTC
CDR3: CAISRTSGSLDEQYF

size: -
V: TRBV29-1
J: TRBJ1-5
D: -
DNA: TGCAGCGTTCGAGACAACTCTCAGCCCCAGCATTTT
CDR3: CSVRDNSQPQHF

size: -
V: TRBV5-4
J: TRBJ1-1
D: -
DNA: TGTGCCAGCAGCTTGGTAGGGGCGGGGATGAACACTGAAGCTTTCTTT
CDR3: CASSLVGAGMNTEAFF

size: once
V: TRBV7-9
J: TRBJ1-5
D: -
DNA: TGTGCCAGCAGTTCTACGGTCGGGGGGATCAATCAGCCCCAGCATTTT
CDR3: CASSSTVGGINQPQHF

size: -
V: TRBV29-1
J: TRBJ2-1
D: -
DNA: TGCAGCGTTGTTCGGAATGAGCAGTTCTTC
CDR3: CSVVRNEQFF

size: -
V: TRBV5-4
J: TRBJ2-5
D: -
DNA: TGTGCCAGCAGCTTAAATGGCGGAGAGACCCAGTACTTC
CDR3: CASSLNGGETQYF

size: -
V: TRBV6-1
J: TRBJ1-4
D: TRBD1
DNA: TGTGCCAGCAGCCAGACAGGGGGCGTGGAAAAACTGTTTTTT
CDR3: CASSQTGGVEKLFF

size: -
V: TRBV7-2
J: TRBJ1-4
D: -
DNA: TGTGCCAGCAGCTTAGAGGGGCCCCTGACAACTAATGAAAAACTGTTTTTT
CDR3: CASSLEGPLTTNEKLFF

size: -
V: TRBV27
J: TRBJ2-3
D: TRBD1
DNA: TGTGCCAGCAGTTTCCTGGACAGGAGAGAGGGAGATACGCAGTATTTT
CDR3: CASSFLDRREGDTQYF

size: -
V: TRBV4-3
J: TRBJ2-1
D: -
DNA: TGCGCCAGCAGCCAAGATCTGGCTAGACGCAATGAGCAGTTCTTC
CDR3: CASSQDLARRNEQFF

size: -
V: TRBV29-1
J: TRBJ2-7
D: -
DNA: TGCAGCGTTGTTGGGGGGACAGTTCCTAACCCCTACGAGCAGTACTTC
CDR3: CSVVGGTVPNPYEQYF

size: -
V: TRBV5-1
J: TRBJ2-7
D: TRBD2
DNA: TGCGCCAGCGGACTAGCGGGATCTTACGAGCAGTACTTC
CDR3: CASGLAGSYEQYF

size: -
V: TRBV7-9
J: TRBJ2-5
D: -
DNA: TGTGCCAGCAGCCTAGATATCGGGACCCAGTACTTC
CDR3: CASSLDIGTQYF

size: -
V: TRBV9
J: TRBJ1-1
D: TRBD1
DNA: TGTGCCAGCAGCGTAGCTGAGGACAGGAGAACTGAAGCTTTCTTT
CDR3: CASSVAEDRRTEAFF

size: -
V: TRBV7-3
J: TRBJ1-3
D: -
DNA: TGTGCCAGCAGCTTATCCCCAGGCTCTGGAAACACCATATATTTT
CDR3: CASSLSPGSGNTIYF

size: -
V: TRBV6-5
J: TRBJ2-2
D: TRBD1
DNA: TGTGCCAGCAGTAAGACAGGGGGAAGGAACGGGGAGCTGTTTTTT
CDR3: CASSKTGGRNGELFF

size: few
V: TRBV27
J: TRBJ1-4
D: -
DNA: TGTGCCAGCGGGCCTCGGAACACTAGAGAAAAACTGTTTTTT
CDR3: CASGPRNTREKLFF

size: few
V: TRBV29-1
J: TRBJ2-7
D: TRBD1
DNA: TGCAGCGTTTCATCAGGGGGCGCGTTCTCCGAGCAGTACTTC
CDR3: CSVSSGGAFSEQYF

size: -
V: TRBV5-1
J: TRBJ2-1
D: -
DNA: TGCGCTTGTATCAAGCAGAAGGCGGCATACGATGAGCAGTTCTTC
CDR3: CACIKQKAAYDEQFF

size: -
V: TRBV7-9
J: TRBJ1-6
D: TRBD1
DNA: TGTGCCAGCAGCTTCGACCCGAGAAGGGACAGGGGTAATTCACCCCTCCACTTT
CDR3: CASSFDPRRDRGNSPLHF

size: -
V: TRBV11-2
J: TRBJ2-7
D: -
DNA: TGTGCCAGCAGCCGATCCGTCCGGGGATCATACGAGCAGTACTTC
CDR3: CASSRSVRGSYEQYF

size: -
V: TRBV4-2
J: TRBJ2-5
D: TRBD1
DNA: TGTGCCAGCAGCCAAGAAATATCCGGGACAGGCGGGGTGACCCAGTACTTC
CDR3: CASSQEISGTGGVTQYF

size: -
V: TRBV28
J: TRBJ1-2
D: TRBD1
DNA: TGTGCCAGCAGACCACAGACAGGGGGAAACTATGGCTACACCTTC
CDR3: CASRPQTGGNYGYTF

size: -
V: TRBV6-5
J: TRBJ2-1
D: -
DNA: TGTGCCAGCAGTAATACAGGTGTCTCCTACAATGAGCAGTTCTTC
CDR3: CASSNTGVSYNEQFF

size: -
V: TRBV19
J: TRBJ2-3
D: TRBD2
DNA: TGTGCCAGTAGTATCGGACTAGCGGGAGCGGGGGATACGCAGTATTTT
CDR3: CASSIGLAGAGDTQYF

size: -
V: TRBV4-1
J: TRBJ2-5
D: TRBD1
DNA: TGCGCCAGCAGCCAAGGGGGACAGCAAGAGACCCAGTACTTC
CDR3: CASSQGGQQETQYF

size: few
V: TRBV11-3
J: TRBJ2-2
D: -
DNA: TGTGCCAGCAGCTTAGGGGCAGTCGGGGAGCTGTTTTTT
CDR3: CASSLGAVGELFF

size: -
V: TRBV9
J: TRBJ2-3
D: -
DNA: TGTGCCAGCAGCGTAGAGGGGGAAACAGATACGCAGTATTTT
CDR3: CASSVEGETDTQYF

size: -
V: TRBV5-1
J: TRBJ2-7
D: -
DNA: TGCGCCAGCAGCTTGAGCGGCTCCCCGTCGAGCGAGCAGTACTTC
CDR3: CASSLSGSPSSEQYF

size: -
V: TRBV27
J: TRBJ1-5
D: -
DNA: TGTGCCAGCAGTTTATTTAGGCAGGAGGACCAGCCCCAGCATTTT
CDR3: CASSLFRQEDQPQHF

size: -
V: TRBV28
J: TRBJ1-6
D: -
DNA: TGTGCCAGTACGGTCTTAAATTCACCCCTCCACTTT
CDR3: CASTVLNSPLHF

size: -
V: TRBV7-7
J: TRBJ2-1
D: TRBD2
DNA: TGTGCTAGCAGCTTAGCGGCTAGCGGAGAGCAGTTCTTC
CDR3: CASSLAASGEQFF

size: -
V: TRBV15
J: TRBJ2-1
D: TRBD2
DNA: TGTGCCACACGGGCACTAGCGGTCTACAATGAGCAGTTCTTC
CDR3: CATRALAVYNEQFF

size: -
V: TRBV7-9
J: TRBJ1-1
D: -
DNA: TGTGCCAGCAGCTCACAGGGGAACACTGAAGCTTTCTTT
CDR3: CASSSQGNTEAFF

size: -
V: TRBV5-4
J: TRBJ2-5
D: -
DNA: TGTGCCAGCAGCCTCCGAGTCCAGGGGGGCGAGACCCAGTACTTC
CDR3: CASSLRVQGGETQYF

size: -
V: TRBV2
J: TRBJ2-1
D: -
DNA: TGTGCCAGCAGTCAAATTGGCACTGAGCAGTTCTTC
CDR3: CASSQIGTEQFF

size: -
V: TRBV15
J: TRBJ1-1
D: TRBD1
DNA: TGTGCCACCAGCAGAGATTTGACAGGGGCAGGGACTGAAGCTTTCTTT
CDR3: CATSRDLTGAGTEAFF

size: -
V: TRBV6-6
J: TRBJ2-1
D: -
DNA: TGTGCCAGCAAACGGGACTCCATCCTAAATGAGCAGTTCTTC
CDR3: CASKRDSILNEQFF

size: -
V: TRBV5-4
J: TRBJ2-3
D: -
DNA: TGTGCCAGCAGCACAACTACCGCAGATACGCAGTATTTT
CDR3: CASSTTTADTQYF

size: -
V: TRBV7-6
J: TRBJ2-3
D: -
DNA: TGTGCCAGCAGCTCCATACAGGGTTCCTTTAGCACAGATACGCAGTATTTT
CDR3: CASSSIQGSFSTDTQYF